The T cell receptor (beta chain) under discussion was sequenced for a study of metastatic and nonmetastatic thyroid tumors. Study overall: Blood and tumor or nodule tissue repertoires from malignant and benign thyroid patients were compared.

The CDR3 length is 14 residues. The V gene's germline CDR1 is SGHRS and CDR2 YFSETQ. V lost 3 bases, J lost 3 bases, and 2 bases stayed unmatched. This clone has ten or more counts. Original processing methods: Variation in CDR3 across clinicopathological groups served as the basis for constructing a distant-metastasis classifier in papillary thyroid cancer. TCRdb re-called the PCR reads with MiXCR. TCRdb's processing, not the authors', yielded these V and J calls. The sample lists about 69,000 clones; about 14% were seen once. Thyroid surgery was performed in patients who had received no treatment beforehand.

Material: blood. This rearrangement joins TRBV5-1 to TRBJ1-1; TRBD1 matches at 10 bases. This clonotype originated in a male donor with papillary thyroid cancer or a benign thyroid nodule (not recorded which). Some clones in this sample may be carry-over from other donors' samples. The CDR3 DNA reads TGCGCCAGCAGCTGGGGGACAGGGGACACTGAAGCTTTCTTT. The encoded protein is CASSWGTGDTEAFF.